This T cell receptor beta chain was captured by sequencing in a study of beta chain features in type 1 diabetes. Looking at the study overall: Cell yields, age and gender were similar between patients and healthy donors. General study results and limits: When VDJ junctions were examined, type 1 diabetes patients showed fewer insertions and more deletions.

Every isolated RNA sample was fully reverse transcribed, so sequencing captured expressed TCRB transcripts. Generated by immunoSEQ multiplex PCR, the TCRdb table keeps only in-frame clones and is missing some. Of 350,000 or so clones listed, roughly a fifth are singletons. The V and J ends lost 4 bases and 5 bases, in that order; junction bases with no gene match: 7. This CDR3 region has 15 residues. Germline lookup yields CDR1 SQVTM and CDR2 ANQGSEA. The sample holds a few counts of this clone. The antigen is not known. The receptor's source is a woman under 30 in good health. Sequencing used naive CD4+ T cells from blood. The rearrangement uses TRBV29-1 and TRBJ2-5; 13 nucleotides align to TRBD2. CDR3 in DNA: TGCAGCGTTGGAGGGACTAGCGGGATTTGGGAGACCCAGTACTTC. Residues: CSVGGTSGIWETQYF.